This TCR beta chain was obtained from a study of blood T cell repertoires in COVID-19. Clones were read by immunoSEQ multiplex PCR, and TCRdb kept only the in-frame ones, dropping some. This table has fewer than 500,000 clones, about 87% appearing once. Trimming cost V 3 bases and J 4 bases; bases outside gene matches: 4. Germline-derived CDR1 and CDR2 are SGHNT and YYREEE (reference sequence). The CDR3 contains 16 residues. The chain links TRBV5-4 to TRBJ2-7; 16 bases line up with TRBD2. This TCR derives from a man between 18 and 29 years old with COVID-19, enrolled during active disease. The specimen was peripheral blood. CDR3 region: CASSWGLAGGMYEQYF. CDR3 nucleotide sequence: TGTGCCAGCAGCTGGGGACTAGCGGGGGGGATGTACGAGCAGTACTTC.